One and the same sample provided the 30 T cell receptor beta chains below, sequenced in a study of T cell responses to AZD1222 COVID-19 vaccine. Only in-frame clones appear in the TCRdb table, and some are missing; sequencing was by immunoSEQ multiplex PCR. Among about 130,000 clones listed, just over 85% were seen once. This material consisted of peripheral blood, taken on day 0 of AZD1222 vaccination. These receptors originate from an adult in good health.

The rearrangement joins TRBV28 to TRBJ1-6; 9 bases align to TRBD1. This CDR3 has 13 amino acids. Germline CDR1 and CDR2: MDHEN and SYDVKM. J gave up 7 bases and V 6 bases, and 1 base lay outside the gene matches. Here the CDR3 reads CASRGQGNSPLHF. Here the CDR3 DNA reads TGTGCCAGCAGGGGACAGGGAAATTCACCCCTCCACTTT.

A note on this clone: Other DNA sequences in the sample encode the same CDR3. CDR3 bases: TGCAGTGCTAGAGATCCAGGCCGCTACACCTTC. It yields the protein CSARDPGRYTF. This chain links TRBV20-1 with TRBJ1-2; D gene uncertain. V lost 0 bases, J lost 9 bases, and 8 bases lay in between. This CDR3 has 11 amino acids. Per germline, CDR1 DFQATT and CDR2 SNEGSKA (reference sequence).

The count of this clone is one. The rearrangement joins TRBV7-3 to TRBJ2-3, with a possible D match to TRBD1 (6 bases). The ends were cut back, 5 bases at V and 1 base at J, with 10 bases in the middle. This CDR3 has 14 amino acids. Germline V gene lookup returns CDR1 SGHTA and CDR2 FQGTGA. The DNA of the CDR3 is TGTGCCAGCAGCCCAAACAGGGGCACAGATACGCAGTATTTT. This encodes CASSPNRGTDTQYF.

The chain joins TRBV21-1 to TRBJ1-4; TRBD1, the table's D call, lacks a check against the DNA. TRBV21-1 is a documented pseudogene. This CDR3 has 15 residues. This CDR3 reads CASSNRQGVVEKLFF. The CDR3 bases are TGTGCCAGCAGCAATAGACAGGGGGTGGTTGAAAAACTGTTTTTT.

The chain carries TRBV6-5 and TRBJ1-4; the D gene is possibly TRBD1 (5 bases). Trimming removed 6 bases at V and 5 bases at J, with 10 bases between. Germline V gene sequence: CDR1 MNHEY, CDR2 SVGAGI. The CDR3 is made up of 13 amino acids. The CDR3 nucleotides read TGTGCCAGCAGGGGGCAGATGAATGAAAAACTGTTTTTT. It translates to CASRGQMNEKLFF.

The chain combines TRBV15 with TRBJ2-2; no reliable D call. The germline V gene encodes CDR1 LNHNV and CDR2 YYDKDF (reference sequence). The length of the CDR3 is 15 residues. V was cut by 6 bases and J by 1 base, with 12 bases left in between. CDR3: CATRSGRMNTGELFF. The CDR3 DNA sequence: TGTGCCACCAGGTCAGGCAGGATGAACACCGGGGAGCTGTTTTTT.

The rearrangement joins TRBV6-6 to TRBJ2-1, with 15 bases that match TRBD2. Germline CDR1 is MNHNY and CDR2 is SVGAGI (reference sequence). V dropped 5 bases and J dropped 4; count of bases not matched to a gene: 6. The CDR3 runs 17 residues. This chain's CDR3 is CASSLTGLAGGYNEQFF. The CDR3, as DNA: TGTGCCAGCAGTCTCACCGGACTAGCGGGAGGGTACAATGAGCAGTTCTTC.

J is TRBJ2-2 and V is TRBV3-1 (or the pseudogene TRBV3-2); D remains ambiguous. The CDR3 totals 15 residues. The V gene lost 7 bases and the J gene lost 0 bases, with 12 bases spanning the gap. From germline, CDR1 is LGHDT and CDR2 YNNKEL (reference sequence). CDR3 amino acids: CASTPLSSNTGELFF. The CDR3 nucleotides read TGTGCCAGCACTCCTTTATCCTCGAACACCGGGGAGCTGTTTTTT.

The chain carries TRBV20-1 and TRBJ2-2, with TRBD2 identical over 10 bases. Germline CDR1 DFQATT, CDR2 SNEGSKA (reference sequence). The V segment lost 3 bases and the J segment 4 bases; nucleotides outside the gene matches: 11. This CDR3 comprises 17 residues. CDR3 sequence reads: CSASMASGRSVTGELFF. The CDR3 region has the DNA TGCAGTGCTAGTATGGCTAGCGGGAGATCGGTCACCGGGGAGCTGTTTTTT.

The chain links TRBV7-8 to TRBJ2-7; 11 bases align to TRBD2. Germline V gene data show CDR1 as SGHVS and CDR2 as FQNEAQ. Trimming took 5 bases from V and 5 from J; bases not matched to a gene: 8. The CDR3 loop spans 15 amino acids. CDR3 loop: CASSRIAGGPHEQYF. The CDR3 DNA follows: TGTGCCAGCAGCCGTATAGCGGGAGGGCCCCACGAGCAGTACTTC. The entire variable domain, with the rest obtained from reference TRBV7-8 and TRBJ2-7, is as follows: GAGVSQSPRYKVAKRGQDVALRCDPISGHVSLFWYQQALGQGPEFLTYFQNEAQLDKSGLPSDRFFAERPEGSVSTLKIQRTQQEDSAVYLCASSRIAGGPHEQYFGPGTRLTVT.

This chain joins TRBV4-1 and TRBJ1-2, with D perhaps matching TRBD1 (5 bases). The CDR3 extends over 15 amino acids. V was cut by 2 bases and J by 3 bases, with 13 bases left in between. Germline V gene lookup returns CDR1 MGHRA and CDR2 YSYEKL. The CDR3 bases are TGCGCCAGCAGCCAAACGCGGGACTCCTACTATGGCTACACCTTC. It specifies CASSQTRDSYYGYTF.

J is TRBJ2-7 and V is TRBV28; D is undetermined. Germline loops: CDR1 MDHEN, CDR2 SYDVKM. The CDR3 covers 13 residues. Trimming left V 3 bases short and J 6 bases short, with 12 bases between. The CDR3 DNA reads TGTGCCAGCAGTTTTCGATACGGATCCGAGCAGTACTTC. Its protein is CASSFRYGSEQYF.

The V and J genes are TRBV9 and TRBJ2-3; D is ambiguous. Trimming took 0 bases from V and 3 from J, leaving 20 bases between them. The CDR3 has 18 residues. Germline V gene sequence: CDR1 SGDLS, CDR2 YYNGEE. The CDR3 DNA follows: TGTGCCAGCAGCGTAGGTCGGCGGAAAGCTTGGAAAACAGATACGCAGTATTTT. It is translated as CASSVGRRKAWKTDTQYF. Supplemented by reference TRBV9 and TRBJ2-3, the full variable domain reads DSGVTQTPKHLITATGQRVTLRCSPRSGDLSVYWYQQSLDQGLQFLIQYYNGEERAKGNILERFSAQQFPDLHSELNLSSLELGDSALYFCASSVGRRKAWKTDTQYFGPGTRLTVL.

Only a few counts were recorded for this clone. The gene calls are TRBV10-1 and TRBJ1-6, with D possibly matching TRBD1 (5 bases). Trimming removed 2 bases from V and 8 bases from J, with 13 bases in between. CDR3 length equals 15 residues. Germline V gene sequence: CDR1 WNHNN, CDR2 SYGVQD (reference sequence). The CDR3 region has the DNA TGCGCCAGCAGTGAGCAGCTGGGGACGGATTCACCCCTCCACTTT. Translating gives CASSEQLGTDSPLHF.

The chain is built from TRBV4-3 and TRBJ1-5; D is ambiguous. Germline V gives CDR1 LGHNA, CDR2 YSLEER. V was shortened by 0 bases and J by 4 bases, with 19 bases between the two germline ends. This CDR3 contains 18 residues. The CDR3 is CASSQDVSGSSGNQPQHF. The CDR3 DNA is TGCGCCAGCAGCCAAGATGTGTCGGGCAGCTCGGGTAATCAGCCCCAGCATTTT.

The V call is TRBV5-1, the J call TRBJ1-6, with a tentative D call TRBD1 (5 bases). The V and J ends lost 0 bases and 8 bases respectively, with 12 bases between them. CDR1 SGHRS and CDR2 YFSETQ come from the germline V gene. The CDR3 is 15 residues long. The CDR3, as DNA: TGCGCCAGCAGCTTGGAGGCCAGGGCCGATTCACCCCTCCACTTT. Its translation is CASSLEARADSPLHF.

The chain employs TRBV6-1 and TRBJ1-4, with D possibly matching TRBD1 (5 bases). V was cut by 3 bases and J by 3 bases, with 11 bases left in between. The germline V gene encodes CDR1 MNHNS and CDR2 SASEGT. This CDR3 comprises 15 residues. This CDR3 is CASSDLWGPNEKLFF. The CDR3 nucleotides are TGTGCCAGCAGTGACCTCTGGGGCCCTAATGAAAAACTGTTTTTT.

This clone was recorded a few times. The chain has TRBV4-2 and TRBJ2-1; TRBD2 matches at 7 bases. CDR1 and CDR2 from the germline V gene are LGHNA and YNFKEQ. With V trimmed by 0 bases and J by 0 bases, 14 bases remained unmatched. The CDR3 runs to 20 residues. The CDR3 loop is CASSQDGRLAAQSSYNEQFF. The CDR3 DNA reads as TGTGCCAGCAGCCAAGATGGAAGGCTAGCGGCCCAGAGCTCCTACAATGAGCAGTTCTTC.

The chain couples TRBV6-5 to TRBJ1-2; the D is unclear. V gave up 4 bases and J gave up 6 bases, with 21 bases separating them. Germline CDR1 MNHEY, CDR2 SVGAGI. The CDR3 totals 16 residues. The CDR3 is CASSSDLLPNLNGYTF. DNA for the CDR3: TGTGCCAGCAGTTCGGACCTCCTTCCGAACCTTAATGGCTACACCTTC.

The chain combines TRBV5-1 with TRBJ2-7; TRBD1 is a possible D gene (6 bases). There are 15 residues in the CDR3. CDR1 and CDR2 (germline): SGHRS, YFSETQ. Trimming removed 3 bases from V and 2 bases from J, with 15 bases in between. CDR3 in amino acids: CASSSGDRSPYEQYF. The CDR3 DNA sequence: TGCGCCAGCAGCTCCGGCGACAGGAGTCCCTACGAGCAGTACTTC.

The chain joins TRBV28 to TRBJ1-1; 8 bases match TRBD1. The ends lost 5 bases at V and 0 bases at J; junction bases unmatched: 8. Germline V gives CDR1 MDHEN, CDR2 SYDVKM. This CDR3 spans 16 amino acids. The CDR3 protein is CASSVGQGTLNTEAFF. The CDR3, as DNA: TGTGCCAGCAGTGTTGGACAGGGAACTCTGAACACTGAAGCTTTCTTT.

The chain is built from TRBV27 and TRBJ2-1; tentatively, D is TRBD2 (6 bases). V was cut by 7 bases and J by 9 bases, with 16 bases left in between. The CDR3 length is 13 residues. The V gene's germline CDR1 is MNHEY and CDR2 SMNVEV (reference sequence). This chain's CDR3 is CASNRASEGEQFF. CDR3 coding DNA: TGTGCCAGCAATCGGGCTAGCGAGGGTGAGCAGTTCTTC.

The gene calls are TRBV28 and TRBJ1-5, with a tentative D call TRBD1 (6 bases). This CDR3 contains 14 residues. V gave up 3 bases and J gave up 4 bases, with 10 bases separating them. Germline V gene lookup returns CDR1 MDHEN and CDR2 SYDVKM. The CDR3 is CASSFGRGNQPQHF. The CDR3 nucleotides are TGTGCCAGCAGTTTCGGCAGGGGAAATCAGCCCCAGCATTTT.

CDR3 in amino acids: CAENPGGLADTQYF. CDR3 sequence (DNA): TGTGCCGAAAACCCAGGGGGGCTCGCAGATACGCAGTATTTT. The chain is built from TRBV7-9 and TRBJ2-3; possible D gene TRBD1, 7 bases. The germline V gene has CDR1 SEHNR and CDR2 FQNEAQ (reference sequence). V was pared by 11 bases and J by 4 bases, with 19 bases between. There are 14 residues in the CDR3.

The CDR3 DNA follows: TGTGCCAGCACCACTGATGTTGTCAGGGGGCTAAATGAGCAGTTCTTC. This gives the protein CASTTDVVRGLNEQFF. V gene TRBV28 combines with J gene TRBJ2-1; TRBD1 matches 8 bases. The germline CDR1 and CDR2 sequences are MDHEN and SYDVKM. CDR3 length: 16 residues. The V and J ends lost 7 bases and 7 bases, in that order; junction bases with no gene match: 15.

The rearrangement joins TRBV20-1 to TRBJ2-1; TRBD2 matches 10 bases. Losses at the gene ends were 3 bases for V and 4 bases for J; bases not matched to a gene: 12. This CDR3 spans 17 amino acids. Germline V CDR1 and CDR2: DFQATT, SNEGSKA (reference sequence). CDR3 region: CSASSPWSSGGYNEQFF. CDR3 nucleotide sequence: TGCAGTGCTAGTTCGCCCTGGTCTAGCGGGGGATACAATGAGCAGTTCTTC.

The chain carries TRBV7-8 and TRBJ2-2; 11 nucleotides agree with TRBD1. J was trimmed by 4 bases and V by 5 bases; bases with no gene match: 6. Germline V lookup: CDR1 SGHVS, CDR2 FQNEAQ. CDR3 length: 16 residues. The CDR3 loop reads CASSTQDRGLTGELFF. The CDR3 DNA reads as TGTGCCAGCAGCACCCAGGACAGGGGGCTCACCGGGGAGCTGTTTTTT.

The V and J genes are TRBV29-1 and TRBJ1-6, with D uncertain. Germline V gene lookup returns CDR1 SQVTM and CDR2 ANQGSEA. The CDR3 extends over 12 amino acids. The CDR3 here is CSNWENNSPLHF. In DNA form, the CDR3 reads TGCAGTAATTGGGAAAATAATTCACCCCTCCACTTT. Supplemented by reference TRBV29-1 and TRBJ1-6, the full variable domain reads SAVISQKPSRDICQRGTSLTIQCQVDSQVTMMFWYRQQPGQSLTLIATANQGSEATYESGFVIDKFPISRPNLTFSTLTVSNMSPEDSSIYLCSNWENNSPLHFGNGTRLTVT.

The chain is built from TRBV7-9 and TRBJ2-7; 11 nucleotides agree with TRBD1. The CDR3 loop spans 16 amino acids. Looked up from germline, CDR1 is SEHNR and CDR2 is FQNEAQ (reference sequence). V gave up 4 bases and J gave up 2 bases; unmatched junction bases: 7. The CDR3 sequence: CASSSNRDRGTYEQYF. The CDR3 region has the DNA TGTGCCAGCAGCTCCAACCGGGACAGGGGGACCTACGAGCAGTACTTC.

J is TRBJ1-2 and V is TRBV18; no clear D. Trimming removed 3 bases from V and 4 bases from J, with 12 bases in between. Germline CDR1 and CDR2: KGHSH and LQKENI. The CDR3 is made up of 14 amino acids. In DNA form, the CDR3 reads TGTGCCAGCTCACCGGGCGGCCTGCGCTATGGCTACACCTTC. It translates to CASSPGGLRYGYTF. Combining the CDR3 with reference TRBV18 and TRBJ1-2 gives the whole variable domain NAGVMQNPRHLVRRRGQEARLRCSPMKGHSHVYWYRQLPEEGLKFMVYLQKENIIDESGMPKERFSAEFPKEGPSILRIQQVVRGDSAAYFCASSPGGLRYGYTFGSGTRLTVV.